The sequence of this TCR beta chain was determined in a study of blood T cell repertoires in COVID-19. Study summary: The samples span acute and convalescent COVID-19 from the United States, Italy and Spain.

As processed by the authors: Nucleated cell number was recorded as an estimate derived from reference gene primer amplification. Assay: immunoSEQ multiplex PCR; the TCRdb copy retains only in-frame clones and omits some. V and J calls and clone size are those listed in that table; D and trimming were worked out from the DNA. The sample consists of about 90,000 clones, approximately 80% of them appearing once. This clonotype originated in a man in his 70s with acute or convalescent COVID-19. The sample taken for sequencing was peripheral blood.

The chain's CDR3 is CASTQDSTSNNEQFF. The CDR3 DNA reads TGTGCCAGCACCCAGGACAGTACGAGTAACAATGAGCAGTTCTTC. This chain connects TRBV5-4 to TRBJ2-1; tentatively, D is TRBD1 (6 bases). CDR3 length: 15 residues. Germline CDR1 is SGHNT and CDR2 is YYREEE (reference sequence). V was clipped by 6 bases and J by 5 bases, with 18 bases between them.